The T cell receptor (beta chain) under discussion was sequenced for a study of blood T cell repertoires in COVID-19 (dated by TCRdb to about 2020). The study in broad terms: Collaborator samples came from the United States, Italy and Spain and covered acute and convalescent phases of COVID-19. Subjects who had been exposed to COVID-19, were actively infected with it, or had recovered from it provided the deeply sampled blood TCRbeta repertoires that made up the dataset. The material from the prospective study consisted of cDNA or gDNA derived from T cells, B-cell-depleted T cells, or PBMCs. Where HLA class I and class II types were available, the types were taken from metadata supplied by the sample provider, not from assay-based typing. Sample metadata almost always included a de-identified subject ID, COVID-19 status, age in years and sex. The repertoires were released in a freely available public database meant as a resource for research on the immune response to SARS-CoV-2. The samples were drawn from the first 160 participants of the ongoing ImmuneRACE study and from about 1,200 subjects provided by 6 global collaborators.

With regard to this clone: The antigen it binds to is not known. Base-call qualities are not available, and no considerably larger clone is one nucleotide away.

TCRbeta CDR3 regions were amplified from genomic DNA using the immunoSEQ Assay, a bias-controlled multiplex PCR. The authors' analysis ran thus. Nucleated cell counts per sample were estimated from amplification of reference gene primers within the assay. To quantify the absolute abundance of each unique TCRbeta CDR3 rearrangement, sequence reads were collapsed and filtered. For each sample, productive Simpson clonality was calculated as the square root of Simpson's diversity index across productive rearrangements. Here the immuneACCESS table is served through TCRdb, limited to in-frame sequences with V and J called. Missing clones are a known gap in these copies; in checked studies unresolved V genes cover under half, and the rest lacks a known reason. V and J calls and clone size are those listed in that table; D and trimming were worked out from the DNA. For this sample there are hundreds of thousands of clones; over 75% appear just once. 1.1% of the sample belongs to the ten largest clones.

Enrolling through a virtual design, the prospective study's participants ranged in age from roughly 18 to 90 years and lived across 24 United States geographic areas. Cohort assignment in the prospective study relied on participant-reported clinical history from a screening survey and a study questionnaire. Recovered participants in ImmuneRACE Cohort 3 were defined by two consecutive negative NP/OP PCR tests, clearance by a healthcare professional, or resolution of symptoms. Mobile phlebotomists in the prospective study collected whole blood, serum and a nasopharyngeal or oropharyngeal swab from every participant. Prospective study participants could optionally give additional blood draws and questionnaires over an approximately two-month period. Before DNA extraction, prospective study blood samples were shipped either frozen or at room temperature. The paper as a whole reports these results and caveats: Clinical and demographic metadata were provided uncurated, with the amount varying by source and participant.

Inclusive of the bounding cysteine and phenylalanine, the CDR3 is 15 residues long. Only the CDR3 DNA is retained, 45 bases long and in frame from the first base. For this chain, trimming is 0 bases at the V end and 5 bases at the J end, and the number of junction bases without a gene match is 5. In the germline V gene (reference sequence), CDR1 corresponds to SEHNR and CDR2 to FQNEAQ. The sequence derives from a man aged 25 to 40 who had recovered from COVID-19. Sequenced input: PBMCs or T cells enriched from blood (not recorded which). The chain is encoded by TRBV7-9 joined to TRBJ1-1, and TRBD1 matches 8 of the central bases. The CDR3 is CASSLADRAGTEAFF. The DNA sequence follows: TGTGCCAGCAGCTTAGCGGACAGGGCCGGTACTGAAGCTTTCTTT.